The 23 T cell receptor beta chains below were found in one sample sequenced in a study of T cells in Graves' hyperthyroidism and ophthalmopathy. Regions amplified from RNA transcripts were the TCR beta CDR3 regions. Carried out on the TCR CDR3, a first-round RT-PCR used the HTBI primer set. TCRdb reprocessed the multiplex PCR reads with MiXCR, giving one entry per CDR3 protein. Found here are under 600,000 distinct CDR3 sequences, 15% to 20% of them singletons; the top ten hold about 3.5%. The sample taken for sequencing was blood. The receptors stem from a woman aged 40 to 49 with Graves' ophthalmopathy.

Many counts were recorded for this clonotype. The rearrangement joins TRBV12-3 or TRBV12-4 to TRBJ2-5, with 13 bases matching TRBD2. The CDR3 runs 17 residues. Germline trimming cut 6 bases from V and 5 bases from J; bases unmatched to any gene: 12. CDR3 loop: CASRETGGLAGAETQYF. As DNA, the CDR3 is TGTGCCAGCAGAGAAACCGGAGGACTAGCGGGAGCGGAGACCCAGTACTTC.

Points on this clonotype: A much larger clonotype is one base distant, so this may be a read error. V and J are TRBV2 and TRBJ2-2, with TRBD2 matching 13 bases. CDR3 length equals 15 residues. The germline V gene has CDR1 SNHLY and CDR2 FYNNEI. Losses at the gene ends were 6 bases for V and 6 bases for J; bases not matched to a gene: 4. The CDR3 DNA follows: TGTGCCAGCAGCCCACTAGCGGGGGGGTCCGGGGAGCTGTTTTTT. It codes for CASSPLAGGSGELFF.

This clonotype was counted at least ten times. The V and J genes are TRBV3-1 and TRBJ2-5, with TRBD1 identical over 8 bases. V gave up 4 bases and J gave up 5 bases; unmatched junction bases: 6. The germline gives CDR1 LGHDT, CDR2 YNNKEL (reference sequence). The CDR3 length is 14 residues. CDR3 nucleotide sequence: TGTGCCAGCAGCCTCGGACAGGGATGGGAGACCCAGTACTTC. Its protein is CASSLGQGWETQYF.

This clonotype was observed a few times. V gene TRBV5-1 combines with J gene TRBJ2-2, with 7 bases matching TRBD1. The CDR3 totals 17 residues. V dropped 1 base and J dropped 0; count of bases not matched to a gene: 6. Germline V CDR1 and CDR2: SGHRS, YFSETQ. CDR3 nucleotides: TGCGCCAGCAGCTTGTCCCCGGGACAGTCGAACACCGGGGAGCTGTTTTTT. This codes for CASSLSPGQSNTGELFF.

In its sample, this clonotype was seen many times. The chain joins TRBV28 to TRBJ2-1; 7 bases map to TRBD2. J was trimmed by 5 bases and V by 2 bases; bases with no gene match: 3. Germline-derived CDR1 and CDR2 are MDHEN and SYDVKM. The CDR3 sequence is 14 residues long. CDR3 sequence (DNA): TGTGCCAGCAGTTTACTAACTAGCGACAATGAGCAGTTCTTC. This gives the protein CASSLLTSDNEQFF.

Note on this clonotype: One end of the junction varies from germline; a read error may be responsible. The genes are TRBV6-5 and TRBJ2-1; TRBD2 matches 7 bases. The CDR3 loop spans 15 amino acids. Germline CDR1 reads MNHEY; CDR2 reads SVGAGI. The CDR3 protein is CASSDSSLGRGEQFF. The CDR3 nucleotides are TGTGCCAGCAGTGACTCGTCTCTGGGGCGGGGGGAGCAGTTCTTC.

A few counts support this clonotype. The gene calls are TRBV4-2 and TRBJ1-4, with D unclear. V lost 4 bases and J lost 5, with 11 bases in between. The CDR3 consists of 14 residues. Germline V gives CDR1 LGHNA, CDR2 YNFKEQ. CDR3 nucleotides: TGTGCCAGCAGCCTTCTGGCTGAGAATGAAAAACTGTTTTTT. It specifies CASSLLAENEKLFF.

The V and J genes are TRBV20-1 and TRBJ2-2; the match to TRBD2 covers 10 bases. The germline V gene encodes CDR1 DFQATT and CDR2 SNEGSKA (reference sequence). This CDR3 spans 14 amino acids. V dropped 5 bases and J dropped 1; count of bases not matched to a gene: 1. The CDR3: CSARLAGNTGELFF. CDR3 nucleotides: TGCAGTGCTCGACTAGCGGGGAACACCGGGGAGCTGTTTTTT.

This clonotype was observed a handful of times. The chain carries TRBV19 and TRBJ1-5; 10 nucleotides align to TRBD1. The CDR3 loop spans 15 amino acids. Germline V gene lookup returns CDR1 LNHDA and CDR2 SQIVND (reference sequence). Trimming cost V 7 bases and J 2 bases; bases outside gene matches: 5. CDR3: CASIGTGAGNQPQHF. CDR3 DNA: TGTGCCAGTATAGGGACAGGGGCCGGCAATCAGCCCCAGCATTTT.

V is TRBV19 and J is TRBJ2-5; 13 positions agree with TRBD2. The CDR3 covers 15 residues. Looked up from germline, CDR1 is LNHDA and CDR2 is SQIVND (reference sequence). V lost 5 bases, J lost 6 bases, and 6 bases stayed unmatched. CDR3 nucleotides: TGTGCCAGTAGTTCGGGGACTAGCGGGACCAAGACCCAGTACTTC. Its protein product is CASSSGTSGTKTQYF.

The chain carries TRBV30 and TRBJ2-2; unclear D gene. V dropped 0 bases and J dropped 2 bases, with 13 bases sitting between them. The CDR3 runs 16 residues. Per the germline V gene, CDR1 is GTSNPN and CDR2 is SVGIG (reference sequence). The CDR3 here is CAWSVGIGLNTGELFF. CDR3 nucleotide sequence: TGTGCCTGGAGTGTAGGTATAGGGCTAAACACCGGGGAGCTGTTTTTT. The full variable domain, with the rest looked up from reference TRBV30 and TRBJ2-2, is SQTIHQWPATLVQPVGSPLSLECTVEGTSNPNLYWYRQAAGRGLQLLFYSVGIGQISSEVPQNLSASRPQDRQFILSSKKLLLSDSGFYLCAWSVGIGLNTGELFFGEGSRLTVL.

This clonotype has just a few counts. V is TRBV28 and J is TRBJ2-1, with TRBD1 matching 9 bases. V was clipped by 7 bases and J by 5 bases; unmatched bases: 12. The CDR3 has 16 residues. Looked up from germline, CDR1 is MDHEN and CDR2 is SYDVKM. The CDR3 here is CASIRNYRGQDNEQFF. As DNA, the CDR3 is TGTGCCAGCATTAGGAATTACAGGGGGCAGGACAATGAGCAGTTCTTC.

On this clonotype itself: Likely a read error: the CDR3 ends without its conserved phenylalanine or tryptophan. The rearrangement uses TRBV5-1 and TRBJ2-1, with 9 nucleotides matching TRBD1. This CDR3 contains 16 residues. V was pared by 0 bases and J by 6 bases, with 7 bases of the junction left unmatched. Germline loops: CDR1 SGHRS, CDR2 YFSETQ. CDR3 in DNA: TGCGCCAGCAGCTTGGCCGGACAGGGGCCCCCCAATGAGCAGTTCTCC. It yields the protein CASSLAGQGPPNEQFS.

In this sample, this clonotype turned up many times. This chain connects TRBV20-1 to TRBJ2-2; 7 bases are a match to TRBD2. The CDR3 covers 17 residues. The germline V gene encodes CDR1 DFQATT and CDR2 SNEGSKA (reference sequence). The J segment lost 1 base and the V segment lost 1 base, leaving 9 bases of the junction unmatched. CDR3 in DNA: TGCAGTGCTAGAGCCATAAAGCGGGACCTGAACACCGGGGAGCTGTTTTTT. Translating it yields CSARAIKRDLNTGELFF.

Only a few counts were recorded for this clonotype. The chain recombines TRBV29-1 with TRBJ1-2; TRBD1 matches 10 bases. Germline loops: CDR1 SQVTM, CDR2 ANQGSEA. CDR3 length: 14 amino acids. V gave up 5 bases and J gave up 2 bases; unmatched junction bases: 5. The CDR3: CSVQPGQGNYGYTF. The DNA of the CDR3 is TGCAGCGTTCAACCGGGACAGGGGAACTATGGCTACACCTTC.

This sequence joins TRBV20-1 and TRBJ2-3; D is perhaps TRBD2 (6 bases). The ends were cut back, 6 bases at V and 1 base at J, with 20 bases in the middle. This CDR3 region has 16 residues. Germline values: CDR1 DFQATT, CDR2 SNEGSKA (reference sequence). In DNA form, the CDR3 reads TGCAGTGCCCCGAAACAAGACGGGGAGGGCACAGATACGCAGTATTTT. Amino acid sequence: CSAPKQDGEGTDTQYF.

The chain is built from TRBV14 and TRBJ2-1; D gene unclear. Trimming stripped 0 bases from V and 5 bases from J, with 26 bases between. This CDR3 has 20 residues. Germline V CDR1 and CDR2: SGHDN, FVKESK. The CDR3 DNA reads as TGTGCCAGCAGCCAAGACCCCATCTCAAGCCTGGCCCATAAAAACAATGAGCAGTTCTTC. Translation: CASSQDPISSLAHKNNEQFF.

In its sample, this clonotype was seen many times. This chain uses TRBV30 with TRBJ1-5, with D uncertain. Germline CDR1 is GTSNPN and CDR2 is SVGIG (reference sequence). The germline V and J ends were trimmed by 1 base and 0 bases, with 4 bases remaining between them. This CDR3 is 13 amino acids long. The CDR3 region has the DNA TGTGCCTGGAGTGCGGATAGCAATCAGCCCCAGCATTTT. Its translation: CAWSADSNQPQHF.

This clonotype has just a few counts. The chain recombines TRBV12-3 or TRBV12-4 with TRBJ2-3, with 10 bases that match TRBD2. The CDR3 is 20 residues long. V dropped 5 bases and J dropped 5; count of bases not matched to a gene: 22. The CDR3 sequence is CASSRRMVGSGGAGIDTQYF. The CDR3 bases are TGTGCCAGCAGTCGCAGAATGGTTGGCAGCGGGGGGGCCGGGATAGATACGCAGTATTTT.

This clonotype was detected many times. The chain links TRBV7-8 to TRBJ2-3, with D perhaps matching TRBD1 or TRBD2 (5 bases each). The ends were cut back, 2 bases at V and 2 bases at J, with 11 bases in the middle. The CDR3 contains 15 residues. Germline V gene data show CDR1 as SGHVS and CDR2 as FQNEAQ. The CDR3 nucleotides read TGTGCCAGCAGCTTATTAGGGACCACCACAGATACGCAGTATTTT. It translates to CASSLLGTTTDTQYF.

This clonotype was counted ten times or more. The chain links TRBV6-1 to TRBJ1-5; no definite D call. CDR1 MNHNS and CDR2 SASEGT come from the germline V gene. This CDR3 region has 15 residues. The germline V and J ends were trimmed by 0 bases and 0 bases, with 6 bases remaining between them. The CDR3 region has the DNA TGTGCCAGCAGTGAAGCGCCTATTAGCAATCAGCCCCAGCATTTT. This gives the protein CASSEAPISNQPQHF.

This clonotype was seen a few times. The chain couples TRBV6-1 to TRBJ1-5; the match to TRBD1 covers 11 bases. The CDR3 runs to 15 residues. The germline V gene has CDR1 MNHNS and CDR2 SASEGT. The trim removed 10 bases at V and 0 bases at J, leaving 5 bases unmatched. CDR3 in DNA: TGTGCCACCGGGACAGGGGGTTATAGCAATCAGCCCCAGCATTTT. Protein: CATGTGGYSNQPQHF.

This clonotype was picked up many times. V is TRBV5-1 and J is TRBJ2-1; D is unresolved. V was cut by 0 bases and J by 0 bases, with 10 bases left in between. Germline V gene lookup returns CDR1 SGHRS and CDR2 YFSETQ. The CDR3 contains 16 residues. CDR3 nucleotide sequence: TGCGCCAGCAGCTTGGTGGCCCAGAGCTCCTACAATGAGCAGTTCTTC. Amino acid sequence: CASSLVAQSSYNEQFF.